This TCR beta chain was observed in a study of T cell responses to AZD1222 COVID-19 vaccine. This clone appeared a single time. Repertoires were generated with immunoSEQ multiplex PCR, while TCRdb's copy carries only in-frame clones and drops some. Of about 140,000 clones listed, more than 85% are singletons. This TCR derives from an adult who received the AZD1222 COVID-19 vaccine. The sample consisted of peripheral blood, taken 28 days after the second AZD1222 dose.

Here the CDR3 DNA reads TGTGCCAGCAGTTTTGGACCCGAAACGTATGGCTACACCTTC. This codes for CASSFGPETYGYTF. J is TRBJ1-2 and V is TRBV28; D uncertain. Deletions cut 3 bases from V and 5 bases from J, with 13 bases between. Germline CDR1 is MDHEN and CDR2 is SYDVKM. This CDR3 has 14 amino acids.